This paragraph reports one T cell receptor beta chain. Its antigen is currently not known. No base-level quality is on record; no much larger clone is a single base apart. Germline trimming: 5 bases from V, 4 bases from J; junction bases outside gene matches: 6. The germline V gene (reference sequence) gives CDR1 as DFQATT and CDR2 as SNEGSKA. The CDR3 runs 13 residues from the cysteine to the phenylalanine. Only the CDR3 portion is preserved as DNA: 39 bases, with reading frame beginning at the first base. Every donor in the study was a healthy Caucasian. Three pairs of female monozygotic twins, all aged 18 to 29 years, were included in the twin cohort. Positive isolation kits from Invitrogen were used to isolate CD4+ and CD8+ T cell populations. The sample belongs to a study of identical twins (dated by TCRdb to about 2016). Study-wide context: To test whether fetal clonotypes persist, the study used deep sequencing on TCR alpha and beta repertoires from monozygotic twins, unrelated adults of various ages, and cord blood. To rule out contamination, replicate twin experiments were performed at different times with different library preparation protocols.

Study-level results and caveats: Out-of-frame TCR alpha sharing in monozygotic twins was systematically underestimated by recombination models, whereas sharing between unrelated individuals was in agreement with the recombination models. Because the same donors could not be followed over many years, the conclusions relied on cross-sectional statistical analysis. Fewer insertions were carried by abundant cord blood beta clonotypes; a weaker similar trend was observed in young adult naive repertoires, while no such trend was observed in memory repertoires. Excess twin sharing in beta out-of-frame sequences was weaker because fewer shared sequences lowered the signal-to-noise ratio. Compared with coincidental sharing between unrelated individuals, out-of-frame TCR alpha sequences shared between twins had an excess of sequences with low generation probability. Invariant T cells such as MAIT and iNKT could partly confound zero-insertion analyses, although diverse VJ usage argued against such confounding for most clonotypes.

The library was generated by 5' RACE. This sample was sequenced with an Illumina HiSeq 2000. Template switching introduced a universal primer binding site; the final cDNA contained a unique molecular identifier, enabling accurate counting of TCR cDNA molecules. Specific primers in the conserved constant-segment region were used to synthesize first-strand cDNA for the TCR alpha and beta chains. To control for contamination, every cDNA library was double barcoded, receiving both a SMART-Mk sample barcode and Illumina barcodes. TruSeq adapter sequences, together with Illumina sample barcodes, were added in two successive PCR steps. The TCR alpha and beta cDNA libraries were sequenced on the Illumina HiSeq platform using custom primers. From the authors' description of their analysis: Unique molecular identifiers were extracted from raw reads with MiGEC, and CDR3 positions were determined with MiXCR. For each individual, recombination models were inferred using an EM algorithm with the repgenHMM and IGoR tools. Shared clonotypes were analyzed with the tcR package in R, and sharing was normalized by the product of cloneset sizes. Out-of-frame nonproductive sequences were analyzed to study raw recombination free of thymic and clonal selection effects. In TCRdb, the public reads were trimmed at Q25 with fastp and aligned with MiXCR, with productive beta chains retained. Entries are consolidated by CDR3 protein sequence, retaining the most common genes and DNA. The V and J calls here are based on TCRdb, not the publication. For this sample the table gives 430,000 or so distinct CDR3 sequences, of which roughly a quarter were detected only once. Clones ranked in the top ten supply roughly 2.8% of the sample.

This same sample was also part of a study on T cells expressing NK-cell markers. The second investigation adds: Three sorted T-cell subsets (CD3+CD56+NKG2C+, CD3+CD56+NKG2C- and CD3+CD56-NKG2C+) from roughly 8 donors had their TCR beta-chain repertoires profiled. Among the eight sequenced donors, only one was HCMV-seronegative, while the other seven were HCMV-seropositive. In several experiments an anti-gammadeltaTCR antibody was added to restrict sorting to alphabetaTCR-expressing T cells. In several donors, the dominant CD3+CD56+NKG2C+ clonotypes were found to rank among the top 10 CD8+ clonotypes and to make up roughly 1.0-7.0% of CD8+ T cells. Those dominant clonotypes were again the most abundant among CD3+CD56-NKG2C+ cells in a handful of donors, at about 28.3-65%. It remained unclear whether the expanded NKG2C-expressing T cell clones were specific for HCMV antigens. The eight sequenced donors were randomly selected healthy volunteers, three men and five women. HCMV serostatus was determined by detecting HCMV-specific IgG in serum with a commercial ELISA kit. MIGEC was used to demultiplex reads and group the reads by UMI, and MiTCR was used to assemble and quantify clonotypes. To exclude erroneous sequences, only TCR cDNA sequences supported by at least two reads were retained. The tcR package was used for downstream repertoire analysis, and clonotypes were matched across fractions by CDR3 nucleotide sequence plus V segment. VDJmatch was used to annotate antigen specificity against VDJdb, with one amino acid substitution allowed in CDR3.

The TCR originated in a woman under 30 in good health. The chain uses TRBV20-1 and TRBJ2-7, with 9 junctional bases fitting TRBD1. The sequencing sample was made of CD4+ T cells sorted from blood. The CDR3 corresponds to CSAPGTGQYEQYF. The nucleotide sequence reads as follows: TGCAGTGCTCCCGGGACAGGGCAGTACGAGCAGTACTTC.